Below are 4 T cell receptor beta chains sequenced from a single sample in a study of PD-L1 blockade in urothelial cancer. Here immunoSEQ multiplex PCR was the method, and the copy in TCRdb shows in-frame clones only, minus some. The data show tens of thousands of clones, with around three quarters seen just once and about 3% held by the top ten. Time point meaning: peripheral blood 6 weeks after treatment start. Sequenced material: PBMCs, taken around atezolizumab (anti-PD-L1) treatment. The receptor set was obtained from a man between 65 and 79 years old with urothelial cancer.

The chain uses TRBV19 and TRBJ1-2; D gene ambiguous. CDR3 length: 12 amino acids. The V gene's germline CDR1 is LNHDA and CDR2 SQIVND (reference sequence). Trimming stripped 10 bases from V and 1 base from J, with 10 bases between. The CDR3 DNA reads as TGTGCCACCCGTGGGAGTAACTATGGCTACACCTTC. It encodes CATRGSNYGYTF. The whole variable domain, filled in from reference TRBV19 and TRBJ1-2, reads DGGITQSPKYLFRKEGQNVTLSCEQNLNHDAMYWYRQDPGQGLRLIYYSQIVNDFQKGDIAEGYSVSREKKESFPLTVTSAQKNPTAFYLCATRGSNYGYTFGSGTRLTVV.

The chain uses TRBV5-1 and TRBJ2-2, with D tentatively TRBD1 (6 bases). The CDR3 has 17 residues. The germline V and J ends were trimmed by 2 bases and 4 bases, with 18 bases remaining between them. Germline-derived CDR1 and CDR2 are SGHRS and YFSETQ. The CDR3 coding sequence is TGCGCCAGCAGCTTACGAGTGGGGGCTACTGCCACCGGGGAGCTGTTTTTT. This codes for CASSLRVGATATGELFF.

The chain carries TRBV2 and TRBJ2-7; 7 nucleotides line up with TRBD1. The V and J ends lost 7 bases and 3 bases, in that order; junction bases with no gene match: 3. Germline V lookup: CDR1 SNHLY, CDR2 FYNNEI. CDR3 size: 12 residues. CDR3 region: CASTWDSYEQYF. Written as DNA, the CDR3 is TGTGCCAGCACCTGGGACAGCTACGAGCAGTACTTC. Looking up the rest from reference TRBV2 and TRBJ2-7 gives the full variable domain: EPEVTQTPSHQVTQMGQEVILRCVPISNHLYFYWYRQILGQKVEFLVSFYNNEISEKSEIFDDQFSVERPDGSNFTLKIRSTKLEDSAMYFCASTWDSYEQYFGPGTRLTVT.

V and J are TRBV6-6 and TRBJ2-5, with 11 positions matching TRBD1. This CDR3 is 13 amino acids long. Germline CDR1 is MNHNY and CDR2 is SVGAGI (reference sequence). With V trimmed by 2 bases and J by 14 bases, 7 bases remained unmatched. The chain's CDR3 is CASSYRGTGGIYF. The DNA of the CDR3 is TGTGCCAGCAGTTACCGCGGGACAGGGGGTATCTACTTC.